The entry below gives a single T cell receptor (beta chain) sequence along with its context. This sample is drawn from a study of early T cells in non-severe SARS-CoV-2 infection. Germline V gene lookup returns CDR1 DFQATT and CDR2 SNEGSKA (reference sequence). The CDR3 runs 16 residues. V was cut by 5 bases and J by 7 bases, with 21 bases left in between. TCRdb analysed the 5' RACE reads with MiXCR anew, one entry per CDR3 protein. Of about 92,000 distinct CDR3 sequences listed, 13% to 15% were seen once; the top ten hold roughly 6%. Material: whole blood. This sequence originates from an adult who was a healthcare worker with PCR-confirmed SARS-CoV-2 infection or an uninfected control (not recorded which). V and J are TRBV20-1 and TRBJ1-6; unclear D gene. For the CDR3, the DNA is TGCAGTGCTCCAGAGGGTGGCCAGGCGGGGAATTCACCCCTCCACTTT. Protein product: CSAPEGGQAGNSPLHF.